These 8 T cell receptor beta chains came from one sample sequenced in a study of blood T cells in healthy people across ages. A second roughly 6 to 11 cycle PCR used barcoded and J-beta primers. Via MiXCR, TCRdb re-called the 5' RACE reads, giving one row per CDR3 protein. The sample yields roughly 1.7 million distinct CDR3 sequences, around 36% seen once. Material for sequencing was blood. These receptors were obtained from a woman in her twenties or thirties in good health.

CDR3 bases: TGCAGCGTTGATGGCCCACAGGGGGCGGCGCACGAGCAGTACTTC. Translating gives CSVDGPQGAAHEQYF. The V and J genes are TRBV29-1 and TRBJ2-7, with 9 bases lining up with TRBD1. The J segment lost 5 bases and the V segment lost 3 bases, leaving 11 bases of the junction unmatched. CDR1 and CDR2 (germline): SQVTM, ANQGSEA. The CDR3 runs 15 residues.

The chain carries TRBV29-1 and TRBJ1-1; 7 nucleotides match TRBD1. The CDR3 sequence is 13 residues long. V shed 7 bases, J shed 0 bases, and the junction held 5 bases outside the gene matches. Germline CDR1 SQVTM, CDR2 ANQGSEA. For the CDR3, the DNA is TGCAGCGGCTCGGACAGGCTGAACACTGAAGCTTTCTTT. This translates into CSGSDRLNTEAFF.

This clonotype has just a few counts. The chain links TRBV29-1 to TRBJ1-2; tentatively, D is TRBD1 (5 bases). Per germline, CDR1 SQVTM and CDR2 ANQGSEA. The ends were cut back, 8 bases at V and 3 bases at J, with 19 bases in the middle. This CDR3 has 14 residues. CDR3 sequence (DNA): TGCAGCCTCGGTGATTATGACAGCCACTATGGCTACACCTTC. This gives the protein CSLGDYDSHYGYTF.

This clonotype turned up a few times. The chain couples TRBV6-5 to TRBJ2-3; D is tentatively TRBD1 or TRBD2 (5 bases each). V was cut by 0 bases and J by 1 base, with 14 bases left in between. Germline CDR1 is MNHEY and CDR2 is SVGAGI. The CDR3 extends over 17 amino acids. The CDR3 nucleotides are TGTGCCAGCAGTTACTCGAGAGGGGCACTGGGCACAGATACGCAGTATTTT. Translated: CASSYSRGALGTDTQYF.

This clonotype has a handful of counts. The V call is TRBV30, the J call TRBJ2-3; D not certain. The CDR3 is made up of 13 amino acids. Germline CDR1 GTSNPN, CDR2 SVGIG (reference sequence). V lost 2 bases to trimming and J lost 1 base, with 7 bases between them. In DNA, the CDR3 is TGTGCCTGGAGTCGGACGGGCACAGATACGCAGTATTTT. This codes for CAWSRTGTDTQYF.

A few counts support this clonotype. V usage is TRBV21-1 and J usage is TRBJ2-7; no check of the table's D call, TRBD1, against the DNA was made. TRBV21-1 counts as a pseudogene. This CDR3 is built from 17 residues. CDR3 amino acids: CASSTTAKPPFVFQPYF. The CDR3 DNA reads as TGTGCCAGCAGCACCACAGCCAAACCCCCTTTTGTGTTCCAGCCGTACTTC.

This clonotype was seen once. The J gene is TRBJ2-7, the V gene TRBV7-9; 9 nucleotides align to TRBD1. Germline CDR1 is SEHNR and CDR2 is FQNEAQ (reference sequence). V was clipped by 8 bases and J by 0 bases; unmatched bases: 8. The CDR3 covers 15 residues. The CDR3: CASARQGEGSYEQYF. The DNA for the CDR3 is TGTGCCAGCGCTAGACAGGGGGAGGGCTCCTACGAGCAGTACTTC.

Comment on this clonotype: The junction does not match germline at one end; this may be a read error. This chain uses TRBV12-3 or TRBV12-4 with TRBJ2-3; no definite D call. CDR3 size: 15 residues. The CDR3 spells CASSLSVGRTDAQYF. DNA of the CDR3: TGTGCCAGCAGTCTCTCGGTCGGGCGCACAGATGCGCAGTATTTT.